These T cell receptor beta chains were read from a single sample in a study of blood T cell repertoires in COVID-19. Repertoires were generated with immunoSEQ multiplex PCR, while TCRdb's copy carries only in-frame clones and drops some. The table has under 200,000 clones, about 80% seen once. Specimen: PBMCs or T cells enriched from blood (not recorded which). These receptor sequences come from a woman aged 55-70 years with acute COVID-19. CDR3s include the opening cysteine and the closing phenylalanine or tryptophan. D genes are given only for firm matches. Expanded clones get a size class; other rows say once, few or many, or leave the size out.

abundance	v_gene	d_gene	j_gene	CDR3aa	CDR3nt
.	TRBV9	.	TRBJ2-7	CASSSGLAPEEQYF	TGTGCCAGCAGCTCCGGACTGGCGCCGGAGGAGCAGTACTTC
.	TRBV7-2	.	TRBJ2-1	CASSSGQIYNEQFF	TGTGCCAGCAGCTCAGGACAGATTTACAATGAGCAGTTCTTC
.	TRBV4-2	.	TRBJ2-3	CASSLSGDTQYF	TGTGCCAGCAGTCTTTCGGGAGATACGCAGTATTTT
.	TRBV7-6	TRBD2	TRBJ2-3	CASSAAGGGTDTQYF	TGTGCCAGCAGCGCAGCGGGGGGTGGCACAGATACGCAGTATTTT
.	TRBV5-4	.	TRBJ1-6	CASSLLMVGLVSPLHF	TGTGCCAGCAGCTTGTTGATGGTGGGGCTGGTTTCACCCCTCCACTTT
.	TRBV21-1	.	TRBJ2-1	CASSTLRSGRDYNEQFF	TGTGCCAGCAGCACCCTGAGGAGCGGGAGGGACTACAATGAGCAGTTCTTC
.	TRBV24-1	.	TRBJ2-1	CATSEMGEGYNEQFF	TGTGCCACCAGTGAAATGGGCGAGGGTTACAATGAGCAGTTCTTC
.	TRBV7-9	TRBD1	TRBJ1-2	CAGRGQGVPYGYTF	TGTGCCGGCCGCGGACAGGGGGTACCCTATGGCTACACCTTC
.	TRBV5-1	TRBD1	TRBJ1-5	CASRSSGTGNQPQHF	TGCGCCAGCAGGTCCTCCGGGACAGGGAATCAGCCCCAGCATTTT
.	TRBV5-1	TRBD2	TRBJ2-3	CASSPPSGVGTDTQYF	TGCGCCAGCAGCCCCCCCAGCGGGGTGGGAACAGATACGCAGTATTTT
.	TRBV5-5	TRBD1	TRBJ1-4	CASSWGTGGTNEKLFF	TGTGCCAGCAGCTGGGGGACAGGAGGGACTAATGAAAAACTGTTTTTT
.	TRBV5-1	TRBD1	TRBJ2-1	CASSLGRTGGNEQFF	TGCGCCAGCAGCTTGGGACGGACAGGGGGGAATGAGCAGTTCTTC
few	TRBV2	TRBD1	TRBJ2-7	CASSTGTGGSYEQYF	TGTGCCAGCAGTACCGGGACAGGGGGATCCTACGAGCAGTACTTC
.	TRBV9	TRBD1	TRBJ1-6	CASSVNRGDNSPLHF	TGTGCCAGCAGCGTCAACAGGGGGGATAATTCACCCCTCCACTTT
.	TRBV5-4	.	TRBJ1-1	CASSLSQGAYTEAFF	TGTGCCAGCAGCTTATCCCAAGGGGCCTACACTGAAGCTTTCTTT
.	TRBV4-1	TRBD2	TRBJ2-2	CASSRLAGVNTGELFF	TGCGCCAGCAGCCGACTAGCGGGAGTGAACACCGGGGAGCTGTTTTTT
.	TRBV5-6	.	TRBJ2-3	CASSSRTGQTRLTDTQYF	TGTGCCAGCAGCTCGAGGACAGGCCAGACTAGACTCACAGATACGCAGTATTTT
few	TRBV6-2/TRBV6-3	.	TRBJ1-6	CASSLNMGGSPLHF	TGTGCCAGCAGCTTAAATATGGGGGGATCACCCCTCCACTTT
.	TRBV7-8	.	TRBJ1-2	CASSLYSSEDYGYTF	TGTGCCAGCAGCTTATACTCCTCGGAGGACTATGGCTACACCTTC